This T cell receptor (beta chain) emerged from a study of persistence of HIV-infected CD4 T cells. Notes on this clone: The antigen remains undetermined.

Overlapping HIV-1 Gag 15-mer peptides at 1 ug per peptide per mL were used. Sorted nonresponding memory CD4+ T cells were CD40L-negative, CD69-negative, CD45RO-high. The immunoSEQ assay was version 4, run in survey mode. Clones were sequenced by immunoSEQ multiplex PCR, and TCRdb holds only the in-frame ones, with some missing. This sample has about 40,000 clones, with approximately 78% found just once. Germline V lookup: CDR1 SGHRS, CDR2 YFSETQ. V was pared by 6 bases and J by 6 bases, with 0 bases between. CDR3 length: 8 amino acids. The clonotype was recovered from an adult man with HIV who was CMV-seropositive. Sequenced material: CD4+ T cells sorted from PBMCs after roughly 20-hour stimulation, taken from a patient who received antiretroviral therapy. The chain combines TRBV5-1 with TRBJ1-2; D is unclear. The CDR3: CASNGYTF. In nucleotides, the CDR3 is TGCGCCAGCAATGGCTACACCTTC.